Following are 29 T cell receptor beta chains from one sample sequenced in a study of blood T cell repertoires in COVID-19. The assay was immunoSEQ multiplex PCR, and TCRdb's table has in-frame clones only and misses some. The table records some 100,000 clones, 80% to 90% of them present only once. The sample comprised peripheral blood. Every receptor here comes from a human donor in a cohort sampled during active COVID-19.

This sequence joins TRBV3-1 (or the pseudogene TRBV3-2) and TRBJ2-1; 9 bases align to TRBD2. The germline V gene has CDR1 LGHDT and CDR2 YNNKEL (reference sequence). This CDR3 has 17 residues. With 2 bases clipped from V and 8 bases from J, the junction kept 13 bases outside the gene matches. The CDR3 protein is CASSQSPGLAQEDEQFF. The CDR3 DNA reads TGTGCCAGCAGCCAATCCCCGGGACTAGCTCAGGAGGATGAGCAGTTCTTC.

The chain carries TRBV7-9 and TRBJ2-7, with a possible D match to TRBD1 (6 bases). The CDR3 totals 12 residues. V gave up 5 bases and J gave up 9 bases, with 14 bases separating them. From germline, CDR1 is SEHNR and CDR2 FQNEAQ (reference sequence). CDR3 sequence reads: CASSLDRNRQYF. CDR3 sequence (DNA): TGTGCCAGCAGCCTTGACAGGAATAGGCAGTACTTC. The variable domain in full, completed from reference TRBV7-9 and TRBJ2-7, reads DTGVSQNPRHKITKRGQNVTFRCDPISEHNRLYWYRQTLGQGPEFLTYFQNEAQLEKSRLLSDRFSAERPKGSFSTLEIQRTEQGDSAMYLCASSLDRNRQYFGPGTRLTVT.

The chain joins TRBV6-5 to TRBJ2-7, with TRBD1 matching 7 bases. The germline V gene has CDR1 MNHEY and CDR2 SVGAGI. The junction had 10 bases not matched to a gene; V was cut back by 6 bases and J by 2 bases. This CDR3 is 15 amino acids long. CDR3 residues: CASRVRGQRTYEQYF. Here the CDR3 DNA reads TGTGCCAGCAGGGTTCGGGGACAGCGAACCTACGAGCAGTACTTC.

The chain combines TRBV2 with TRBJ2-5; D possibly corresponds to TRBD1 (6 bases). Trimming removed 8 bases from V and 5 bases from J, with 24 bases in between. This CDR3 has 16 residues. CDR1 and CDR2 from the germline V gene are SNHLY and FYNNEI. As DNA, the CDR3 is TGTGCCAGCTGGGGGCAGGGGCGGGTCCGAGGGGAGACCCAGTACTTC. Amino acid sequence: CASWGQGRVRGETQYF.

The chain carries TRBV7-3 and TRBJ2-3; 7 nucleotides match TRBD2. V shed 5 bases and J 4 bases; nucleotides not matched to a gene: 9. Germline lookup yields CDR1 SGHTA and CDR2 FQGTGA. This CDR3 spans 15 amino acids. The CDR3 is CASSKGAGVADTQYF. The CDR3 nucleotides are TGTGCCAGCAGCAAAGGGGCGGGAGTGGCAGATACGCAGTATTTT. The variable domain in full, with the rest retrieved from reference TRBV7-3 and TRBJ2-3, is GAGVSQTPSNKVTEKGKYVELRCDPISGHTALYWYRQSLGQGPEFLIYFQGTGAADDSGLPNDRFFAVRPEGSVSTLKIQRTERGDSAVYLCASSKGAGVADTQYFGPGTRLTVL.

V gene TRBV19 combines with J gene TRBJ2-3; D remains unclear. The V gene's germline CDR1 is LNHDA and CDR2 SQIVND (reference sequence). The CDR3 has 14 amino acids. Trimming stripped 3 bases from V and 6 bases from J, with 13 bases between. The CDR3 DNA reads TGTGCCAGTAGTATCCCGACGGCGGCTGATACGCAGTATTTT. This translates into CASSIPTAADTQYF.

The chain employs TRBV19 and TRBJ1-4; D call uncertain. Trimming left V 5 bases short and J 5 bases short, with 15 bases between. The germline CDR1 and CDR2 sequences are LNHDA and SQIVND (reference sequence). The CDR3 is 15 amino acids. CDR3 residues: CASSPVLQANEKLFF. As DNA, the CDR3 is TGTGCCAGTAGTCCCGTACTTCAGGCAAATGAAAAACTGTTTTTT.

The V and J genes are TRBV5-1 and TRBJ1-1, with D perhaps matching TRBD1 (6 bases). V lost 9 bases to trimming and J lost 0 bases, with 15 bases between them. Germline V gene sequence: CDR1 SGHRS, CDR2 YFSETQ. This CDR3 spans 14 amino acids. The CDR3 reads CATSEDRLNTEAFF. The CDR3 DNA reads TGCGCCACTTCAGAGGACAGACTGAACACTGAAGCTTTCTTT.

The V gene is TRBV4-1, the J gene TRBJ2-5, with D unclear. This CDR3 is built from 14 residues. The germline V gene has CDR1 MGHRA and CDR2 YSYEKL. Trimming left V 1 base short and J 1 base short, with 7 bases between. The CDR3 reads CASSQGRFQETQYF. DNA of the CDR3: TGCGCCAGCAGCCAAGGCAGGTTCCAAGAGACCCAGTACTTC.

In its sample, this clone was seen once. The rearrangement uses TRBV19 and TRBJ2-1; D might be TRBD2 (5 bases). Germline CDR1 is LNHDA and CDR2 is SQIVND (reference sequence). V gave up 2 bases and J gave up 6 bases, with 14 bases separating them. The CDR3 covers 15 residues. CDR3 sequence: CASSISPRAGNEQFF. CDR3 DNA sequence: TGTGCCAGTAGTATATCCCCTAGGGCGGGCAATGAGCAGTTCTTC. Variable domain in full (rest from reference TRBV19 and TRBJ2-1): DGGITQSPKYLFRKEGQNVTLSCEQNLNHDAMYWYRQDPGQGLRLIYYSQIVNDFQKGDIAEGYSVSREKKESFPLTVTSAQKNPTAFYLCASSISPRAGNEQFFGPGTRLTVL.

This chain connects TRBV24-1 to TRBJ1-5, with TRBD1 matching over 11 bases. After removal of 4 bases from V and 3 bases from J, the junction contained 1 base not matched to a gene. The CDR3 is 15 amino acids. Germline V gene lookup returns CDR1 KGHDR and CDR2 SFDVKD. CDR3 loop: CATSEGQGVNQPQHF. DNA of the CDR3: TGTGCCACCAGTGAGGGACAGGGGGTCAATCAGCCCCAGCATTTT.

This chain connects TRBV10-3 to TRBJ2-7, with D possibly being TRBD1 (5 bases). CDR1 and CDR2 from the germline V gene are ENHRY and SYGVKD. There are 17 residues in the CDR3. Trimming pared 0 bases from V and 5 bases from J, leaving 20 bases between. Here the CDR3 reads CAISESFVRQGNDEQYF. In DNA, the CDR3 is TGTGCCATCAGTGAGTCGTTTGTGCGGCAGGGTAACGACGAGCAGTACTTC.

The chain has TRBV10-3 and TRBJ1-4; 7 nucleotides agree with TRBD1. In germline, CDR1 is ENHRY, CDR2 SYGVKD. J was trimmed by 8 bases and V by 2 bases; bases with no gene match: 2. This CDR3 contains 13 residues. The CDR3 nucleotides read TGTGCCATCAGTGAGACAGGGGAAGAAAAACTGTTTTTT. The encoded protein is CAISETGEEKLFF.

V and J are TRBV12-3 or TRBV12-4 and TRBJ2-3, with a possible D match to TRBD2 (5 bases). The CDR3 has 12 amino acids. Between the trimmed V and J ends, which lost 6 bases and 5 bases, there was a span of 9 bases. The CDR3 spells CASSFRGDTQYF. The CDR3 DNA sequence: TGTGCCAGCAGCTTTCGGGGAGATACGCAGTATTTT.

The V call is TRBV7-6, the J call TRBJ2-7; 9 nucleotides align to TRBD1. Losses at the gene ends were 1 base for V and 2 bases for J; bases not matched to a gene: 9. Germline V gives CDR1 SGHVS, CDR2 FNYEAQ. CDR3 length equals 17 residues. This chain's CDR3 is CASSLGRGQGSTYEQYF. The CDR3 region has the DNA TGTGCCAGCAGCTTAGGTCGGGGACAGGGTTCGACCTACGAGCAGTACTTC.

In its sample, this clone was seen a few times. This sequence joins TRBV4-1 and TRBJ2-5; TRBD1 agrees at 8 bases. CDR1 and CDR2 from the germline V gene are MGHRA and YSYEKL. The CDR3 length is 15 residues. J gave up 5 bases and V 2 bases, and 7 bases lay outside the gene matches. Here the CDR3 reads CASSQQRTGWETQYF. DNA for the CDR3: TGCGCCAGCAGCCAACAAAGGACAGGGTGGGAGACCCAGTACTTC.

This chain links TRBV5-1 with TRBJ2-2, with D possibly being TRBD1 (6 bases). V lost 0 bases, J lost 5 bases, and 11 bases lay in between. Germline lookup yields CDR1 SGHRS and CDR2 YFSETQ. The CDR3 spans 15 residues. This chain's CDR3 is CASSLVGHDTGELFF. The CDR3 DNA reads TGCGCCAGCAGCTTGGTGGGACATGATACCGGGGAGCTGTTTTTT. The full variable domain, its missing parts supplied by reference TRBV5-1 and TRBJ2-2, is KAGVTQTPRYLIKTRGQQVTLSCSPISGHRSVSWYQQTPGQGLQFLFEYFSETQRNKGNFPGRFSGRQFSNSRSEMNVSTLELGDSALYLCASSLVGHDTGELFFGEGSRLTVL.

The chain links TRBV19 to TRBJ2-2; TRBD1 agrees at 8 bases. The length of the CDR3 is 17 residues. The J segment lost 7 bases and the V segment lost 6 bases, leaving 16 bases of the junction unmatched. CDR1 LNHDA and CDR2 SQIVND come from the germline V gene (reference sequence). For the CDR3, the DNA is TGTGCCAGTAGAGTGTCCCAACGGACAGGGTCGCGCGGGGAGCTGTTTTTT. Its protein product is CASRVSQRTGSRGELFF.

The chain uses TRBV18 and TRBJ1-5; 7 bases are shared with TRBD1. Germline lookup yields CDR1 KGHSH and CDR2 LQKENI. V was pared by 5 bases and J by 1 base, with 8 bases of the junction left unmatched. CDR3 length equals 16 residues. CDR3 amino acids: CASSKPGQPSNQPQHF. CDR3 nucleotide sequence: TGTGCCAGCTCAAAGCCGGGACAGCCAAGCAATCAGCCCCAGCATTTT.

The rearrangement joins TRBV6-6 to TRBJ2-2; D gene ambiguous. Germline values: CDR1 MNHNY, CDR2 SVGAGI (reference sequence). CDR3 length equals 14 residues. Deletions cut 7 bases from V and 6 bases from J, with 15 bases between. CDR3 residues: CASTPSRTAGELFF. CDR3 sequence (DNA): TGTGCCAGCACCCCGAGTCGTACGGCCGGGGAGCTGTTTTTT.

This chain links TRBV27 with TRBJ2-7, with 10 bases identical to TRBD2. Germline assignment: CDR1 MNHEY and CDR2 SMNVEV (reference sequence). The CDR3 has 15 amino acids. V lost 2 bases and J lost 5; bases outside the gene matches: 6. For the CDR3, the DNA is TGTGCCAGCAGTTTAAGGTCTAGCGGGGGTAACGAGCAGTACTTC. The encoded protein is CASSLRSSGGNEQYF.

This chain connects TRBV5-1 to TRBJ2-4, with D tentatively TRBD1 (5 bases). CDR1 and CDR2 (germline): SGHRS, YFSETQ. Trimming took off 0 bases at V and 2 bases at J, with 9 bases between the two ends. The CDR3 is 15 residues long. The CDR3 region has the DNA TGCGCCAGCAGCTTGGAGGACACCACCAAAAACATTCAGTACTTC. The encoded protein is CASSLEDTTKNIQYF.

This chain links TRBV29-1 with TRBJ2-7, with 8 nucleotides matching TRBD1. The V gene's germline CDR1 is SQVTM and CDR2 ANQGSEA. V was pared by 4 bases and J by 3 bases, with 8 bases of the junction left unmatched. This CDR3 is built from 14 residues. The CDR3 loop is CSVGGGTGDYEQYF. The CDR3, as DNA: TGCAGCGTTGGAGGAGGGACAGGAGACTACGAGCAGTACTTC.

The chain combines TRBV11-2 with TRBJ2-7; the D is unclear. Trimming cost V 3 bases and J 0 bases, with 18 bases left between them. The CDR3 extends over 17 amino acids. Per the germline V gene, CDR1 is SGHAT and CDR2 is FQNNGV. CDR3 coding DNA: TGTGCCAGCAGCTTTGAACTGGAGAGTTTCAGCTCCTACGAGCAGTACTTC. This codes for CASSFELESFSSYEQYF.

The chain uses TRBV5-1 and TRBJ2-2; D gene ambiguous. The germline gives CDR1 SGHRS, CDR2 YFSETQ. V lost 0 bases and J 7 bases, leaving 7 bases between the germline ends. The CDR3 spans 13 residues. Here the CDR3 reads CASSLAGGGELFF. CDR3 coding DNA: TGCGCCAGCAGCTTGGCGGGTGGCGGGGAGCTGTTTTTT.

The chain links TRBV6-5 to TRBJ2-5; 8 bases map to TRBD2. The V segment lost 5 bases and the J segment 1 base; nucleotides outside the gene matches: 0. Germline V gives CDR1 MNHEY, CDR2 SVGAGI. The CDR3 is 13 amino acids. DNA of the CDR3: TGTGCCAGCAGTCGGGGGGGCCAAGAGACCCAGTACTTC. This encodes CASSRGGQETQYF.

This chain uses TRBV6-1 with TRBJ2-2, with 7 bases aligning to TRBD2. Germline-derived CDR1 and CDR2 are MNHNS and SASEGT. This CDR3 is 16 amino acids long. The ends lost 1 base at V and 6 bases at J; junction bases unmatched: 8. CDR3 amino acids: CASSEVRRRESGELFF. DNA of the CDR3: TGTGCCAGCAGTGAAGTCCGTCGGCGGGAGTCCGGGGAGCTGTTTTTT.

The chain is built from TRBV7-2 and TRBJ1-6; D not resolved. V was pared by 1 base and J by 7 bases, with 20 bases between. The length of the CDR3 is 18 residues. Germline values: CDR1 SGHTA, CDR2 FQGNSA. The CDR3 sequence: CASSLVRPRFSGNSPLHF. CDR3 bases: TGTGCCAGCAGCTTAGTACGGCCTAGGTTCAGCGGAAATTCACCCCTCCACTTT.

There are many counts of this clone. The chain's CDR3 is CASSLGTVYGYTF. For the CDR3, the DNA is TGTGCCAGCAGCTTAGGGACAGTCTATGGCTACACCTTC. This rearrangement joins TRBV7-9 to TRBJ1-2; D is perhaps TRBD1 (6 bases). The CDR3 sequence is 13 residues long. The ends were cut back, 1 base at V and 4 bases at J, with 7 bases in the middle. Germline V gene sequence: CDR1 SEHNR, CDR2 FQNEAQ (reference sequence).